This is a list of T cell receptor beta chains from one sample in a study of blood T cell repertoires in COVID-19. Measured with immunoSEQ multiplex PCR; TCRdb has only the in-frame clones, and not every one. The sample shows 150,000 to 200,000 clones, approximately 94% of them seen only once. The sequencing input was peripheral blood. Receptor source: a man aged 30-40 years with COVID-19, enrolled during active disease. Both conserved end residues are part of each CDR3. Fields, in order: clone size, V gene, D gene, J gene, CDR3 protein, CDR3 DNA. D genes are given only for firm matches. The listing skips clone size in some rows; elsewhere it reads once, few, many or a size class.

>once|TRBV7-9|.|TRBJ1-1
CASSFVDTPPGF
TGTGCCAGCAGCTTTGTGGACACTCCGCCCGGGTTT
>.|TRBV6-5|TRBD1|TRBJ2-7
CASSYSPGGSYEQYF
TGTGCCAGCAGTTACTCGCCAGGGGGCAGCTACGAGCAGTACTTC
>.|TRBV20-1|.|TRBJ2-7
CSARQGYEQYF
TGCAGTGCTAGACAGGGCTACGAGCAGTACTTC
>.|TRBV7-2|.|TRBJ2-1
CASSLVGGSYNEQFF
TGTGCCAGCAGCTTAGTAGGGGGCTCCTACAATGAGCAGTTCTTC
>.|TRBV14|TRBD2|TRBJ2-1
CASSPERGGPYNEQFF
TGTGCCAGCAGCCCCGAGCGGGGGGGCCCCTACAATGAGCAGTTCTTC
>.|TRBV11-2|TRBD1|TRBJ1-1
CASSPRLTGDWRAFF
TGTGCCAGCAGCCCCCGCCTGACAGGGGACTGGAGAGCTTTCTTT
>once|TRBV11-1|.|TRBJ2-3
CASSLRDSTDTQYF
TGTGCCAGCAGCTTGAGGGATAGCACAGATACGCAGTATTTT
>.|TRBV19|TRBD1|TRBJ1-5
CASSRTGDQPQHF
TGTGCCAGTAGTCGGACAGGGGACCAGCCCCAGCATTTT
>.|TRBV4-2|.|TRBJ1-4
CASSQVGGFTNEKLFF
TGTGCCAGCAGCCAAGTGGGGGGGTTCACTAATGAAAAACTGTTTTTT
>.|TRBV30|.|TRBJ1-1
CAWSVFAGGTEAFF
TGTGCCTGGAGTGTCTTCGCGGGGGGCACTGAAGCTTTCTTT
>.|TRBV29-1|.|TRBJ1-1
CSVDRGSTEAFF
TGCAGCGTTGACAGGGGCAGCACTGAAGCTTTCTTT
>.|TRBV10-3|.|TRBJ1-1
CAISAPDTEAFF
TGTGCCATCAGTGCGCCGGACACTGAAGCTTTCTTT
>.|TRBV13|.|TRBJ1-3
CASSSLPAGNTIYF
TGTGCCAGCAGCTCCCTACCCGCCGGAAACACCATATATTTT
>.|TRBV6-5|.|TRBJ1-1
CATSGNYLNTEAFF
TGTGCCACCTCAGGGAACTACTTGAACACTGAAGCTTTCTTT
>.|TRBV5-1|TRBD1|TRBJ1-2
CASRGQPTSNYGYTF
TGCGCCAGCAGGGGACAGCCAACCTCTAACTATGGCTACACCTTC
>.|TRBV5-4|.|TRBJ2-2
CASSLDSHTGELFF
TGTGCCAGCAGCTTAGACAGTCACACCGGGGAGCTGTTTTTT
>.|TRBV28|TRBD2|TRBJ2-4
CASSPGGLIAKNIQYF
TGTGCCAGCAGTCCGGGGGGGCTGATAGCCAAAAACATTCAGTACTTC
>.|TRBV30|TRBD1|TRBJ1-1
CAWSVTGGRGAEAFF
TGTGCCTGGAGTGTGACAGGGGGCCGAGGGGCTGAAGCTTTCTTT
>.|TRBV2|TRBD1|TRBJ1-5
CASSGTVDSNQPQHF
TGTGCCAGCAGCGGGACAGTAGATAGCAATCAGCCCCAGCATTTT
>.|TRBV4-2|TRBD1|TRBJ1-4
CASSPSRQGDNEKLFF
TGTGCCAGCAGCCCATCCCGACAGGGAGATAATGAAAAACTGTTTTTT
>.|TRBV2|.|TRBJ2-6
CASRDSSGANVLTF
TGTGCCAGCAGGGACAGTTCTGGGGCCAACGTCCTGACTTTC
>.|TRBV5-6|TRBD1|TRBJ1-5
CASSLEGGWQPQHF
TGTGCCAGCAGCTTGGAAGGGGGCTGGCAGCCCCAGCATTTT
>once|TRBV11-2|TRBD1|TRBJ2-7
CASSDPRGHYEQYF
TGTGCCAGCAGCGACCCCAGGGGGCACTACGAGCAGTACTTC
>.|TRBV20-1|TRBD1|TRBJ1-1
CSASRSRGHTEAFF
TGCAGTGCTAGTAGGTCCAGGGGGCACACTGAAGCTTTCTTT
>.|TRBV3-1/TRBV3-2|TRBD1|TRBJ1-6
CASSPGTGNSPLHF
TGTGCCAGCAGCCCCGGGACAGGGAATTCACCCCTCCACTTT
>once|TRBV3-1/TRBV3-2|.|TRBJ2-1
CASSQDTSSYNEQFF
TGTGCCAGCAGCCAAGATACTAGCTCCTACAATGAGCAGTTCTTC
>.|TRBV7-3|TRBD2|TRBJ2-7
CASSLGLAGEQYF
TGTGCCAGCAGCCTGGGACTAGCGGGGGAACAGTACTTC
>once|TRBV7-2|.|TRBJ1-5
CASSLDKYSNQPQHF
TGTGCCAGCAGCTTAGACAAGTATAGCAATCAGCCCCAGCATTTT
>.|TRBV15|TRBD1|TRBJ1-6
CATSRELQGAGSPLHF
TGTGCCACCAGCAGAGAGCTCCAGGGGGCCGGTTCACCCCTCCACTTT
>once|TRBV10-3|TRBD1|TRBJ1-2
CAISEVTGVNYGYTF
TGTGCCATCAGTGAAGTCACAGGGGTGAACTATGGCTACACCTTC
>.|TRBV28|.|TRBJ1-5
CASSSGGEGNQPQHF
TGTGCCAGCAGCTCCGGGGGGGAGGGCAATCAGCCCCAGCATTTT
>.|TRBV5-1|.|TRBJ2-1
CASSPQGGSYNEQFF
TGCGCCAGCAGCCCCCAGGGGGGTTCCTACAATGAGCAGTTCTTC
>.|TRBV5-1|TRBD1|TRBJ2-1
CASSVGQGSFIYNEQFF
TGCGCCAGCAGCGTAGGACAGGGTTCTTTCATCTACAATGAGCAGTTCTTC
>.|TRBV29-1|.|TRBJ1-4
CSVEVGGPGEKLFF
TGCAGCGTTGAAGTCGGGGGGCCGGGAGAAAAACTGTTTTTT
>.|TRBV27|.|TRBJ2-1
CASSRSASSYNEQFF
TGTGCCAGCAGCCGGTCAGCGAGCTCCTACAATGAGCAGTTCTTC
>.|TRBV10-3|.|TRBJ1-2
CAISEIQDGSRTAYGYTF
TGTGCCATCAGTGAGATCCAGGATGGATCACGGACTGCCTATGGCTACACCTTC
>.|TRBV4-2|TRBD2|TRBJ2-5
CASSQDRTSGGETQYF
TGTGCCAGCAGCCAGGATAGGACTAGCGGGGGTGAGACCCAGTACTTC
>.|TRBV7-2|.|TRBJ2-1
CASSSMAVAATLDNEQFF
TGTGCCAGCAGCTCTATGGCCGTAGCGGCGACTTTAGACAATGAGCAGTTCTTC
>.|TRBV4-1|.|TRBJ1-2
CASSHPAALYGYTF
TGCGCCAGCAGCCATCCGGCGGCACTCTATGGCTACACCTTC
>.|TRBV7-6|.|TRBJ2-3
CASSLARHTTDTQYF
TGTGCCAGCAGCTTAGCGAGGCACACCACAGATACGCAGTATTTT
>.|TRBV13|TRBD1|TRBJ1-2
CASRFDRGVGGYTF
TGTGCCAGCAGGTTTGACAGGGGGGTCGGTGGCTACACCTTC
>.|TRBV4-1|.|TRBJ1-4
CASSWPAKNEKLFF
TGCGCCAGCAGCTGGCCTGCAAAAAATGAAAAACTGTTTTTT
>.|TRBV6-5|.|TRBJ1-2
CASRLLRGDYGYTF
TGTGCCAGCAGGCTCCTCAGGGGCGACTATGGCTACACCTTC
>.|TRBV3-1/TRBV3-2|.|TRBJ1-4
CASSQDVKVGVWGEKLFF
TGTGCCAGCAGCCAAGATGTAAAGGTCGGGGTGTGGGGAGAAAAACTGTTTTTT
>.|TRBV19|.|TRBJ1-2
CASSVAVSNYGYTF
TGTGCCAGTAGTGTAGCAGTTTCTAACTATGGCTACACCTTC
>.|TRBV6-1|.|TRBJ1-6
CASSGNRDTSSYNSPLHF
TGTGCCAGCAGTGGAAACCGGGACACTAGCTCCTATAATTCACCCCTCCACTTT
>.|TRBV6-6|TRBD1|TRBJ1-2
CASSPLDRGSYGYTF
TGTGCCAGCAGTCCACTAGACAGGGGTAGCTATGGCTACACCTTC
>.|TRBV11-2|.|TRBJ2-2
CASSSRSNTGELFF
TGTGCCAGCAGCTCGAGATCGAACACCGGGGAGCTGTTTTTT
>.|TRBV7-9|.|TRBJ1-5
CASSLDGSNQPQHF
TGTGCCAGCAGCTTAGACGGGAGCAATCAGCCCCAGCATTTT
>.|TRBV19|.|TRBJ1-1
CASSITGNTEAFF
TGTGCCAGTAGTATCACAGGGAACACTGAAGCTTTCTTT
>.|TRBV11-2|.|TRBJ2-5
CASSSILTGQETQYF
TGTGCCAGCAGCTCGATTTTGACAGGCCAAGAGACCCAGTACTTC
>.|TRBV7-9|.|TRBJ2-7
CASSDPGPGEKQYF
TGTGCCAGCAGCGACCCGGGCCCGGGGGAAAAGCAGTACTTC
>.|TRBV19|.|TRBJ1-1
CASSTETGEAFF
TGTGCCAGTAGTACCGAAACAGGGGAAGCTTTCTTT
>once|TRBV5-6|TRBD2|TRBJ2-1
CASTPRGGNMDEQFF
TGTGCCAGCACCCCCCGGGGGGGGAACATGGATGAGCAGTTCTTC
>.|TRBV19|.|TRBJ1-6
CASRGWGGRSNSPLHF
TGTGCCAGTAGGGGATGGGGGGGGCGCAGTAATTCACCCCTCCACTTT
>.|TRBV9|.|TRBJ1-1
CASSVQGSGRNTEAFF
TGTGCCAGCAGCGTACAGGGGAGCGGAAGGAACACTGAAGCTTTCTTT
>.|TRBV7-9|.|TRBJ1-5
CASSLGSGSDQPQHF
TGTGCCAGCAGCTTAGGGTCTGGCAGTGATCAGCCCCAGCATTTT
>.|TRBV19|.|TRBJ2-7
CASKSGRTSYEQYF
TGTGCCAGTAAGAGCGGGCGGACTTCCTACGAGCAGTACTTC
>.|TRBV5-1|.|TRBJ2-5
CASRPEGAETQYF
TGCGCCAGCAGACCCGAAGGGGCAGAGACCCAGTACTTC
>.|TRBV5-5|TRBD2|TRBJ2-5
CASSLGTSGGAQETQYF
TGTGCCAGCAGCTTAGGCACTAGCGGGGGGGCCCAAGAGACCCAGTACTTC